This passage covers 27 T cell receptor beta chains from one sample sequenced in a study of cytomegalovirus exposure and HLA in healthy donors. The PCR was carried out with 60 Vbeta primers and 13 Jbeta primers. The table came from immunoSEQ multiplex PCR; TCRdb's copy has only in-frame clones and leaves some out. The profile shows about 110,000 clones, 69% of them singletons. Sequencing was carried out using PBMCs. These receptors were obtained from an older woman in good health and CMV-seropositive.

The chain employs TRBV18 and TRBJ1-1; 8 nucleotides match TRBD1. The CDR3 runs to 16 residues. V shed 4 bases and J 3 bases; nucleotides not matched to a gene: 10. Germline V lookup: CDR1 KGHSH, CDR2 LQKENI. The CDR3 reads CASSQRQGAGDTEAFF. CDR3 coding DNA: TGTGCCAGCTCACAAAGGCAGGGGGCTGGGGACACTGAAGCTTTCTTT.

There are a few counts of this clone. The chain couples TRBV6-5 to TRBJ2-7; 7 bases match TRBD1. The germline V gene has CDR1 MNHEY and CDR2 SVGAGI. There are 14 residues in the CDR3. The V segment lost 6 bases and the J segment 2 bases; nucleotides outside the gene matches: 7. CDR3 in DNA: TGTGCCAGCAGCCCCGACAGGGCCACCTACGAGCAGTACTTC. Its translation is CASSPDRATYEQYF.

This clone appeared a single time. The CDR3 nucleotides read TGTGCCTGGAGTGCTCAGGGGGCCCATGGCTACACCTTC. As protein: CAWSAQGAHGYTF. The genes are TRBV30 and TRBJ1-2, with TRBD1 identical over 8 bases. This CDR3 has 13 amino acids. After removal of 1 base from V and 6 bases from J, the junction contained 4 bases not matched to a gene. Germline CDR1 is GTSNPN and CDR2 is SVGIG (reference sequence). Together with reference TRBV30 and TRBJ1-2, the CDR3 gives the full variable domain: SQTIHQWPATLVQPVGSPLSLECTVEGTSNPNLYWYRQAAGRGLQLLFYSVGIGQISSEVPQNLSASRPQDRQFILSSKKLLLSDSGFYLCAWSAQGAHGYTFGSGTRLTVV.

V and J are TRBV25-1 and TRBJ2-6; 8 bases match TRBD1. Germline V gene sequence: CDR1 MGHDK, CDR2 SYGVNS. CDR3 size: 16 residues. With 2 bases clipped from V and 3 bases from J, the junction kept 3 bases outside the gene matches. In DNA form, the CDR3 reads TGTGCCAGCAGTGAACAGGGGGCGCTTGGGGCCAACGTCCTGACTTTC. This translates into CASSEQGALGANVLTF.

CDR3 nucleotide sequence: TGTGCCAGCAGTTCCACCGGTCAGCCCCAGCATTTT. This codes for CASSSTGQPQHF. This chain uses TRBV6-5 with TRBJ1-5; no firm D call. In germline, CDR1 is MNHEY, CDR2 SVGAGI. The CDR3 runs 12 residues. Deletions cut 4 bases from V and 6 bases from J, with 7 bases between.

The genes are TRBV5-1 and TRBJ2-1; perhaps TRBD2 as D (7 bases). CDR3 length equals 13 residues. Between the trimmed V and J ends, which lost 4 bases and 5 bases, there was a span of 10 bases. CDR1 and CDR2 (germline): SGHRS, YFSETQ. The CDR3 here is CASSGGGHNEQFF. The DNA for the CDR3 is TGCGCCAGCAGCGGCGGGGGCCACAATGAGCAGTTCTTC.

A few counts support this clone. The chain links TRBV23-1 to TRBJ2-7, with D perhaps TRBD1 (6 bases). TRBV23-1 is an ORF, and what it does is uncertain. CDR3 length equals 16 residues. V was cut by 0 bases and J by 4 bases, with 16 bases left in between. CDR3 coding DNA: TGCGCCAGCAGTCAATCTCAGGGGTTGGCCCCTTACGAGCAGTACTTC. Its protein is CASSQSQGLAPYEQYF.

The chain employs TRBV18 and TRBJ2-7; D may be TRBD2 (7 bases). The V gene's germline CDR1 is KGHSH and CDR2 LQKENI. The CDR3 covers 16 residues. Trimming removed 4 bases from V and 0 bases from J, with 16 bases in between. The CDR3 bases are TGTGCCAGCTCACTGGGGGGGCGGGGCAGCTCCTACGAGCAGTACTTC. It yields the protein CASSLGGRGSSYEQYF. Combining the CDR3 with reference TRBV18 and TRBJ2-7 gives the whole variable domain NAGVMQNPRHLVRRRGQEARLRCSPMKGHSHVYWYRQLPEEGLKFMVYLQKENIIDESGMPKERFSAEFPKEGPSILRIQQVVRGDSAAYFCASSLGGRGSSYEQYFGPGTRLTVT.

The chain recombines TRBV4-2 with TRBJ2-3; D uncertain. Trimming took 1 base from V and 2 from J, leaving 10 bases between them. CDR3 length: 15 residues. Germline CDR1 is LGHNA and CDR2 is YNFKEQ. The CDR3 nucleotides read TGTGCCAGCAGCCAAGGTTACAGAACCACAGATACGCAGTATTTT. Its translation is CASSQGYRTTDTQYF.

The V and J genes are TRBV7-9 and TRBJ1-1, with D possibly being TRBD1 (5 bases). Germline V CDR1 and CDR2: SEHNR, FQNEAQ (reference sequence). The CDR3 has 16 residues. V was shortened by 5 bases and J by 4 bases, with 20 bases between the two germline ends. The CDR3 DNA sequence: TGTGCCAGCAGCCCCCAGGGTCAACCCTTGGGCACTGAAGCTTTCTTT. This encodes CASSPQGQPLGTEAFF.

The chain has TRBV27 and TRBJ2-2; D perhaps matches TRBD1 (6 bases). V was pared by 6 bases and J by 4 bases, with 15 bases between. Looked up from germline, CDR1 is MNHEY and CDR2 is SMNVEV (reference sequence). The CDR3 has 15 residues. The CDR3 DNA sequence: TGTGCCAGCAGCAACGACAGGCGATCCACCGGGGAGCTGTTTTTT. This sequence encodes CASSNDRRSTGELFF.

The rearrangement links TRBV2 to TRBJ2-5; D is perhaps TRBD1 (6 bases). CDR1 and CDR2 (germline): SNHLY, FYNNEI. This CDR3 has 16 residues. V lost 8 bases to trimming and J lost 2 bases, with 21 bases between them. The DNA for the CDR3 is TGTGCCAGCGGAAGAGGGTTACAGGGTGATCAAGAGACCCAGTACTTC. Its protein product is CASGRGLQGDQETQYF. The variable domain in full, with the rest retrieved from reference TRBV2 and TRBJ2-5, is EPEVTQTPSHQVTQMGQEVILRCVPISNHLYFYWYRQILGQKVEFLVSFYNNEISEKSEIFDDQFSVERPDGSNFTLKIRSTKLEDSAMYFCASGRGLQGDQETQYFGPGTRLLVL.

The V and J genes are TRBV29-1 and TRBJ2-7; TRBD1 agrees at 7 bases. Germline CDR1 and CDR2: SQVTM and ANQGSEA. The CDR3 is 15 residues long. The junction had 7 bases not matched to a gene; V was cut back by 2 bases and J by 0 bases. The CDR3 DNA is TGCAGCGTTGAAAGTGGGACAGCGAGCTCCTACGAGCAGTACTTC. This translates into CSVESGTASSYEQYF.

This chain connects TRBV27 to TRBJ2-7; TRBD1 agrees at 9 bases. J was trimmed by 2 bases and V by 0 bases; bases with no gene match: 5. The CDR3 totals 16 residues. Germline loops: CDR1 MNHEY, CDR2 SMNVEV (reference sequence). In nucleotides, the CDR3 is TGTGCCAGCAGTTTATCCCGGACAGGGGCAACCTACGAGCAGTACTTC. It is translated as CASSLSRTGATYEQYF.

The rearrangement joins TRBV7-6 to TRBJ1-3; TRBD1 might be the D (5 bases). Between the trimmed V and J ends, which lost 6 bases and 3 bases, there was a span of 15 bases. Per germline, CDR1 SGHVS and CDR2 FNYEAQ. The CDR3 is made up of 15 amino acids. In DNA form, the CDR3 reads TGTGCCAGCAGGCCTCCAGGGCTACTTGGAAACACCATATATTTT. It is translated as CASRPPGLLGNTIYF. The full variable domain, rest sourced from reference TRBV7-6 and TRBJ1-3, is GAGVSQSPRYKVTKRGQDVALRCDPISGHVSLYWYRQALGQGPEFLTYFNYEAQQDKSGLPNDRFSAERPEGSISTLTIQRTEQRDSAMYRCASRPPGLLGNTIYFGEGSWLTVV.

V gene TRBV11-1 combines with J gene TRBJ2-7, with 9 bases lining up with TRBD1. CDR1 SGHAT and CDR2 FQDESV come from the germline V gene (reference sequence). V gave up 1 base and J gave up 4 bases; unmatched junction bases: 8. The CDR3 is 16 amino acids. Written as DNA, the CDR3 is TGTGCCAGCAGCTTAGTACAGGGGGCGCCGTCTTACGAGCAGTACTTC. Translated, it gives CASSLVQGAPSYEQYF.

The chain has TRBV7-9 and TRBJ2-7, with D tentatively TRBD1 (5 bases). The V gene's germline CDR1 is SEHNR and CDR2 FQNEAQ (reference sequence). The CDR3 has 12 amino acids. V lost 5 bases, J lost 2 bases, and 7 bases lay in between. The chain's CDR3 is CASSPDTYEQYF. In nucleotides, the CDR3 is TGTGCCAGCAGCCCGGACACCTACGAGCAGTACTTC.

The rearrangement joins TRBV1 to TRBJ2-7; no check of the table's D call, TRBD2, against the DNA was made. TRBV1 is a pseudogene segment. The CDR3 consists of 16 residues. CDR3 DNA sequence: TGCACCAGCAGCCAAGGCAGCGGGGGGGTCCCCTACGAGCAGTACTTC. Translated: CTSSQGSGGVPYEQYF.

The chain carries TRBV7-9 and TRBJ2-3; 7 nucleotides line up with TRBD2. The CDR3 is made up of 15 amino acids. The V gene's germline CDR1 is SEHNR and CDR2 FQNEAQ (reference sequence). V was clipped by 0 bases and J by 2 bases; unmatched bases: 2. This chain's CDR3 is CASSLALADTDTQYF. CDR3 nucleotides: TGTGCCAGCAGCTTAGCCCTAGCGGACACAGATACGCAGTATTTT.

The rearrangement links TRBV19 to TRBJ2-7, with unresolved D. With 5 bases removed from V and 2 bases from J, the gap between germline ends came to 10 bases. CDR1 is LNHDA, CDR2 SQIVND, per germline (reference sequence). This CDR3 is 13 amino acids long. CDR3 sequence: CASSGRHPYEQYF. The CDR3 nucleotides read TGTGCCAGTAGTGGTAGACATCCCTACGAGCAGTACTTC.

The genes are TRBV7-9 and TRBJ2-3, with D possibly TRBD1 on 6 matching bases. The CDR3 sequence is 15 residues long. The germline V gene encodes CDR1 SEHNR and CDR2 FQNEAQ (reference sequence). Trimming pared 5 bases from V and 0 bases from J, leaving 12 bases between. In nucleotides, the CDR3 is TGTGCCAGCAGCGCCATACAGGGTAGCACAGATACGCAGTATTTT. As protein: CASSAIQGSTDTQYF.

The chain couples TRBV7-2 to TRBJ2-1, with a weak D call TRBD2 (5 bases). The germline gives CDR1 SGHTA, CDR2 FQGNSA. V lost 0 bases to trimming and J lost 8 bases, with 14 bases between them. The CDR3 spans 15 residues. CDR3 protein: CASSLATASIHEQFF. The CDR3 bases are TGTGCCAGCAGCTTAGCGACGGCTAGCATTCATGAGCAGTTCTTC.

The chain links TRBV5-5 to TRBJ2-5; D remains unclear. Trimming stripped 0 bases from V and 11 bases from J, with 8 bases between. Germline CDR1 and CDR2: SGHKS and YYEKEE (reference sequence). This CDR3 is built from 11 residues. The CDR3 DNA is TGTGCCAGCAGCTTGGGCACACCTCAGTACTTC. Translating it yields CASSLGTPQYF. Complete variable domain (other parts from reference TRBV5-5 and TRBJ2-5): DAGVTQSPTHLIKTRGQQVTLRCSPISGHKSVSWYQQVLGQGPQFIFQYYEKEERGRGNFPDRFSARQFPNYSSELNVNALLLGDSALYLCASSLGTPQYFGPGTRLLVL.

This clone was observed a single time. CDR3 region: CAWSDTGFGNTIYF. CDR3 coding DNA: TGTGCCTGGAGTGACACAGGGTTCGGAAACACCATATATTTT. The chain carries TRBV30 and TRBJ1-3; D possibly corresponds to TRBD1 (6 bases). The CDR3 contains 14 residues. Germline CDR1 reads GTSNPN; CDR2 reads SVGIG (reference sequence). V lost 1 base and J lost 4, with 11 bases in between.

The chain employs TRBV5-4 and TRBJ1-3, with D possibly matching TRBD1 (6 bases). This CDR3 comprises 14 residues. V lost 4 bases to trimming and J lost 8 bases, with 16 bases between them. CDR1 and CDR2 from the germline V gene are SGHNT and YYREEE (reference sequence). In nucleotides, the CDR3 is TGTGCCAGCAGCCAAGCGGGGGCTAGGGACACCATATATTTT. This gives the protein CASSQAGARDTIYF.

The CDR3 here is CASSYPGSNTEAFF. DNA of the CDR3: TGTGCCAGCAGTTACCCGGGATCGAACACTGAAGCTTTCTTT. This chain links TRBV6-5 with TRBJ1-1; D is undetermined. This CDR3 has 14 residues. V dropped 2 bases and J dropped 1 base, with 8 bases sitting between them. Germline values: CDR1 MNHEY, CDR2 SVGAGI.

The chain carries TRBV2 and TRBJ2-3, with 8 bases that match TRBD1. The CDR3 extends over 15 amino acids. Germline CDR1 SNHLY, CDR2 FYNNEI. V shed 6 bases, J shed 2 bases, and the junction held 7 bases outside the gene matches. The CDR3 sequence: CASSRDRTNTDTQYF. As DNA, the CDR3 is TGTGCCAGCAGCCGGGACAGGACGAACACAGATACGCAGTATTTT.